The next 29 T cell receptor beta chains were all read from a single sample in a study of T-cell reconstitution after alpha-beta-depleted transplantation in children. Molecular barcoding with unique molecular identifiers was used for the TCRbeta library. TCRdb re-derived calls from the PCR reads in MiXCR, one entry per CDR3 protein. The table shows 700,000 to 950,000 distinct CDR3 sequences, with around 17% occurring only once. The sample here was PBMCs, mostly from graft donor cells, taken 360 days after TCRalphabeta/CD19-depleted stem cell transplant. Receptors were obtained from a male patient between 10 and 17 years old who had a stem cell transplant for acute lymphoblastic leukemia, so the T cells may come from the graft donor.

This clonotype turned up a few times. This chain connects TRBV12-3 or TRBV12-4 to TRBJ1-4; possibly TRBD1 for D (5 bases). This CDR3 region has 14 residues. Trimming removed 4 bases at V and 8 bases at J, with 14 bases between. CDR3 nucleotides: TGTGCCAGCAGTTACGGCAGGGAATTAGAAAAACTGTTTTTT. Protein sequence: CASSYGRELEKLFF.

This clonotype was detected ten times or more. The chain links TRBV5-1 to TRBJ2-5, with a possible D match to TRBD2 (5 bases). Per the germline V gene, CDR1 is SGHRS and CDR2 is YFSETQ. The CDR3 spans 15 residues. V lost 4 bases, J lost 2 bases, and 15 bases lay in between. CDR3 in DNA: TGCGCCAGCAGCCATCGGCGGGCGGTTCAAGAGACCCAGTACTTC. This gives the protein CASSHRRAVQETQYF. Together with reference TRBV5-1 and TRBJ2-5, the CDR3 gives the full variable domain: KAGVTQTPRYLIKTRGQQVTLSCSPISGHRSVSWYQQTPGQGLQFLFEYFSETQRNKGNFPGRFSGRQFSNSRSEMNVSTLELGDSALYLCASSHRRAVQETQYFGPGTRLLVL.

V gene TRBV24-1 combines with J gene TRBJ2-1; D unresolved. This CDR3 is built from 14 residues. Germline CDR1 reads KGHDR; CDR2 reads SFDVKD. V was shortened by 3 bases and J by 7 bases, with 12 bases between the two germline ends. CDR3 loop: CATSDPSKANEQFF. In DNA form, the CDR3 reads TGTGCCACCAGTGATCCCTCAAAGGCAAATGAGCAGTTCTTC.

This clonotype was seen repeatedly, ten times or more. The rearrangement links TRBV12-3 or TRBV12-4 to TRBJ2-2, with D unresolved. V was clipped by 4 bases and J by 2 bases, with 14 bases between them. The CDR3 contains 16 residues. CDR3 DNA sequence: TGTGCCAGCAGTTCCTCTCCCACCTTAAACACCGGGGAGCTGTTTTTT. The encoded protein is CASSSSPTLNTGELFF.

The chain has TRBV21-1 and TRBJ2-2; the listed D gene, TRBD1, was not tested against the DNA. TRBV21-1 is flagged as a pseudogene. The CDR3 extends over 15 amino acids. CDR3 sequence reads: CAGGRGNTNTGELFF. The CDR3 DNA sequence: TGTGCCGGCGGCAGGGGGAATACTAACACCGGGGAGCTGTTTTTT.

This clonotype has a handful of counts. This chain links TRBV7-3 with TRBJ2-7; 9 bases agree with TRBD2. Looked up from germline, CDR1 is SGHTA and CDR2 is FQGTGA. This CDR3 is built from 15 residues. V trimming: 3 bases; J trimming: 6 bases; junction bases outside the gene matches: 9. CDR3 sequence reads: CASSFSGTSNSEQYF. The DNA for the CDR3 is TGTGCCAGCAGCTTCTCCGGGACTAGCAACTCCGAGCAGTACTTC.

V usage is TRBV21-1 and J usage is TRBJ2-6; no check of the table's D call, TRBD1, against the DNA was made. TRBV21-1 is annotated as a pseudogene. The CDR3 runs to 16 residues. The CDR3 bases are TGTGCCAGCAGCTCCCCGGGAGGCTCTGGGGCCAACGTCCTGACTTTC. Protein product: CASSSPGGSGANVLTF.

There are a few counts of this clonotype. This chain uses TRBV7-3 with TRBJ1-1; D call uncertain. This CDR3 is 14 amino acids long. The V end lost 0 bases, the J end lost 5 bases, and 10 bases lay between the germline ends. CDR1 and CDR2 from the germline V gene are SGHTA and FQGTGA. DNA of the CDR3: TGTGCCAGCAGCTTAACCCGCACCGGGACTGAAGCTTTCTTT. It codes for CASSLTRTGTEAFF.

The J gene is TRBJ2-1, the V gene TRBV4-1; 14 bases align to TRBD2. The J segment lost 3 bases and the V segment lost 5 bases, leaving 0 bases of the junction unmatched. The CDR3 has 15 amino acids. Germline CDR1 is MGHRA and CDR2 is YSYEKL. CDR3: CASSGLAGGYNEQFF. The DNA for the CDR3 is TGCGCCAGCAGCGGACTAGCGGGAGGCTACAATGAGCAGTTCTTC.

This clonotype came up many times. CDR3 region: CSALRGSSYNEQFF. CDR3 coding DNA: TGCAGTGCCCTTAGGGGCTCCTCCTACAATGAGCAGTTCTTC. This sequence joins TRBV20-1 and TRBJ2-1; D might be TRBD1 (5 bases). The V gene's germline CDR1 is DFQATT and CDR2 SNEGSKA (reference sequence). Trimming took off 6 bases at V and 0 bases at J, with 12 bases between the two ends. The CDR3 contains 14 residues.

The gene calls are TRBV20-1 and TRBJ2-7; D unresolved. V lost 3 bases to trimming and J lost 3 bases, with 9 bases between them. CDR3 size: 12 residues. Germline V gene lookup returns CDR1 DFQATT and CDR2 SNEGSKA (reference sequence). CDR3 sequence: CSARGFHYEQYF. The CDR3 bases are TGCAGTGCTAGGGGATTTCACTACGAGCAGTACTTC.

V usage is TRBV6-5 and J usage is TRBJ2-5; 7 nucleotides agree with TRBD1. J gave up 5 bases and V 3 bases, and 6 bases lay outside the gene matches. Per the germline V gene, CDR1 is MNHEY and CDR2 is SVGAGI. This CDR3 contains 14 residues. In nucleotides, the CDR3 is TGTGCCAGCAGTTATGGAAACAGGGGTGAGACCCAGTACTTC. It translates to CASSYGNRGETQYF.

The genes are TRBV2 and TRBJ1-1, with D possibly TRBD1 on 6 matching bases. V lost 7 bases and J lost 6, with 21 bases in between. This CDR3 has 15 residues. Germline loops: CDR1 SNHLY, CDR2 FYNNEI. As DNA, the CDR3 is TGTGCCAGCAAGGTTCAGGGGATGCTAGGGGCTGAAGCTTTCTTT. Encoded protein: CASKVQGMLGAEAFF.

This clonotype was found a few times. The chain recombines TRBV4-1 with TRBJ2-7, with 12 positions matching TRBD2. Germline V CDR1 and CDR2: MGHRA, YSYEKL. This CDR3 is 17 amino acids long. Unmatched junction bases numbered 10, after V lost 3 bases and J lost 4 bases. In DNA form, the CDR3 reads TGCGCCAGCAGCCAGATCTTGACTAGCGGGAGTAAGTACGAGCAGTACTTC. Residues: CASSQILTSGSKYEQYF.

The chain uses TRBV12-3 or TRBV12-4 and TRBJ2-1; 12 nucleotides align to TRBD2. The junction had 6 bases not matched to a gene; V was cut back by 5 bases and J by 10 bases. The CDR3 has 14 amino acids. The CDR3 DNA follows: TGTGCCAGCAGTCTACTGACTAGCGGGAGCGAGCAGTTCTTC. This sequence encodes CASSLLTSGSEQFF.

This chain uses TRBV6-1 with TRBJ2-2; no clear D. The V gene lost 6 bases and the J gene lost 4 bases, with 9 bases spanning the gap. The CDR3 runs 13 residues. CDR1 is MNHNS, CDR2 SASEGT, per germline. The CDR3 coding sequence is TGTGCCAGCAGCTCGGCCCTCACCGGGGAGCTGTTTTTT. It yields the protein CASSSALTGELFF.

This clonotype was seen more than once but under ten times. The J gene is TRBJ1-1, the V gene TRBV5-1; D may be TRBD1 (6 bases). V was cut by 7 bases and J by 5 bases, with 18 bases left in between. Germline assignment: CDR1 SGHRS and CDR2 YFSETQ. The CDR3 has 14 residues. The DNA for the CDR3 is TGCGCCAGCGGAGTTTACAGGGTTGGGACTGAAGCTTTCTTT. Amino acid sequence: CASGVYRVGTEAFF.

This clonotype was picked up many times. The J gene is TRBJ2-7, the V gene TRBV15; 10 nucleotides line up with TRBD2. From germline, CDR1 is LNHNV and CDR2 YYDKDF (reference sequence). CDR3 length equals 16 residues. V was pared by 2 bases and J by 7 bases, with 11 bases of the junction left unmatched. The CDR3 DNA follows: TGTGCCACCAGCAGAACCACTCTAGCGGGAGCTTGGGAGCAGTACTTC. This translates into CATSRTTLAGAWEQYF. Drawing the rest from reference TRBV15 and TRBJ2-7, the complete variable domain is DAMVIQNPRYQVTQFGKPVTLSCSQTLNHNVMYWYQQKSSQAPKLLFHYYDKDFNNEADTPDNFQSRRPNTSFCFLDIRSPGLGDTAMYLCATSRTTLAGAWEQYFGPGTRLTVT.

This clonotype turned up a few times. The chain couples TRBV29-1 to TRBJ2-7; no clear D gene. Germline values: CDR1 SQVTM, CDR2 ANQGSEA. The CDR3 is 14 amino acids. V lost 4 bases, J lost 0 bases, and 13 bases lay in between. CDR3 in DNA: TGCAGCGTTGCTTTAAGGTACAGCTCCTACGAGCAGTACTTC. Amino acids: CSVALRYSSYEQYF.

In its sample, this clonotype was seen a few times. The rearrangement joins TRBV9 to TRBJ2-3; D is undetermined. CDR3 size: 14 residues. V lost 3 bases and J lost 2, with 10 bases in between. The germline V gene encodes CDR1 SGDLS and CDR2 YYNGEE. The chain's CDR3 is CASSGLQLTDTQYF. Here the CDR3 DNA reads TGTGCCAGCAGCGGACTGCAGCTCACAGATACGCAGTATTTT.

This clonotype was detected many times. Mismatch with germline at one junction end may stem from a read error. This chain joins TRBV4-1 and TRBJ2-7; the D gene is possibly TRBD2 (6 bases). Germline V gene data show CDR1 as MGHRA and CDR2 as YSYEKL. The CDR3 spans 14 residues. CDR3 sequence (DNA): TGTGCCAGCAGCCAAGGAGGGAGCTCCTACGAGCAGTACTTC. Translated: CASSQGGSSYEQYF.

This chain links TRBV20-1 with TRBJ1-1, with a possible D match to TRBD1 (6 bases). V lost 2 bases to trimming and J lost 10 bases, with 17 bases between them. CDR1 is DFQATT and CDR2 is SNEGSKA in the germline V gene (reference sequence). The CDR3 is made up of 13 amino acids. The CDR3 reads CSARSGQRLAAFF. The CDR3 DNA sequence: TGCAGTGCTAGAAGCGGACAGCGTCTGGCAGCTTTCTTT.

This chain joins TRBV9 and TRBJ2-7, with 7 bases lining up with TRBD2. CDR1 and CDR2 (germline): SGDLS, YYNGEE. The J segment lost 3 bases and the V segment lost 2 bases, leaving 8 bases of the junction unmatched. The CDR3 has 15 residues. The CDR3 DNA reads TGTGCCAGCAGCGTTGGGGCGGGAGAGTACTACGAGCAGTACTTC. Translating it yields CASSVGAGEYYEQYF. The variable domain in full, with the rest retrieved from reference TRBV9 and TRBJ2-7, is DSGVTQTPKHLITATGQRVTLRCSPRSGDLSVYWYQQSLDQGLQFLIQYYNGEERAKGNILERFSAQQFPDLHSELNLSSLELGDSALYFCASSVGAGEYYEQYFGPGTRLTVT.

This clonotype was detected many times. The rearrangement uses TRBV5-1 and TRBJ2-3; D remains unclear. Germline values: CDR1 SGHRS, CDR2 YFSETQ. V was cut by 0 bases and J by 1 base, with 9 bases left in between. The length of the CDR3 is 15 residues. The chain's CDR3 is CASSLELLGTDTQYF. CDR3 DNA sequence: TGCGCCAGCAGCTTGGAATTGCTCGGCACAGATACGCAGTATTTT.

This chain links TRBV7-9 with TRBJ2-2; 11 bases fit TRBD2. After removal of 5 bases from V and 6 bases from J, the junction contained 5 bases not matched to a gene. Germline V gene lookup returns CDR1 SEHNR and CDR2 FQNEAQ (reference sequence). This CDR3 is 15 amino acids long. CDR3 residues: CASSALAGEAGELFF. Written as DNA, the CDR3 is TGTGCCAGCAGCGCACTAGCGGGAGAGGCCGGGGAGCTGTTTTTT.

This clonotype was seen repeatedly, ten times or more. J is TRBJ2-1 and V is TRBV5-1; 9 nucleotides align to TRBD2. Germline CDR1 reads SGHRS; CDR2 reads YFSETQ. Trimming at V came to 3 bases and at J to 6 bases, leaving 13 bases not matched to a gene. The CDR3 covers 17 residues. The CDR3 nucleotides read TGCGCCAGCAGCTCCCCCAGGGGACTAGCAACCCCCAATGAGCAGTTCTTC. Translated, it gives CASSSPRGLATPNEQFF.

This rearrangement joins TRBV29-1 to TRBJ2-3; D possibly corresponds to TRBD2 (5 bases). The germline V and J ends were trimmed by 2 bases and 5 bases, with 17 bases remaining between them. The CDR3 length is 15 residues. Germline CDR1 and CDR2: SQVTM and ANQGSEA. Here the CDR3 reads CSVERLALIRDTQYF. CDR3 nucleotide sequence: TGCAGCGTTGAACGGCTAGCTTTAATCAGAGATACGCAGTATTTT.

This clonotype was detected ten times or more. The chain employs TRBV11-3 and TRBJ2-1; D is ambiguous. The CDR3 has 16 amino acids. V was cut by 3 bases and J by 0 bases, with 12 bases left in between. Germline V lookup: CDR1 SGHNT, CDR2 YENEEA. The chain's CDR3 is CASSFGVFSSYNEQFF. CDR3 bases: TGTGCCAGCAGCTTTGGAGTATTCAGCTCCTACAATGAGCAGTTCTTC.

In its sample, this clonotype was seen many times. V and J are TRBV10-3 and TRBJ2-1, with unresolved D. V was clipped by 10 bases and J by 3 bases, with 13 bases between them. CDR1 and CDR2 (germline): ENHRY, SYGVKD. The length of the CDR3 is 13 residues. The DNA of the CDR3 is TGTGCCACCCACATGACAAACTACAATGAGCAGTTCTTC. Translated: CATHMTNYNEQFF.